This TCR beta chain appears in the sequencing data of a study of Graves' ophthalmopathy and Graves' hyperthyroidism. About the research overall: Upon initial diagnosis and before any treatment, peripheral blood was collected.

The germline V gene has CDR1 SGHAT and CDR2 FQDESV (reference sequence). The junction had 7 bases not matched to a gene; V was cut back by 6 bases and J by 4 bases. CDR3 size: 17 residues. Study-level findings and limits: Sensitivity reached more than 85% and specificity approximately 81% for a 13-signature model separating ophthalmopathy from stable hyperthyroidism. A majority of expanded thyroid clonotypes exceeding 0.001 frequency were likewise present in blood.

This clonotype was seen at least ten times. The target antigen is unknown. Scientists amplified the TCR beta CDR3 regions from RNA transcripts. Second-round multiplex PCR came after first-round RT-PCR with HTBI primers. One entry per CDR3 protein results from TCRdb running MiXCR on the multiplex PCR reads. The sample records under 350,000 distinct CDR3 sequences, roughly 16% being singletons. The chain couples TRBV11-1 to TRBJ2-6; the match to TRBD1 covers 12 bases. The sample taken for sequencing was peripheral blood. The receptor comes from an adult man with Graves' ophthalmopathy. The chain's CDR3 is CASRGGQGASGANVLTF. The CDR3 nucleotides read TGTGCCAGCAGGGGGGGACAGGGGGCTTCCGGGGCCAACGTCCTGACTTTC. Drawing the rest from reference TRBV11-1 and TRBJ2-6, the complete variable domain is EAEVAQSPRYKITEKSQAVAFWCDPISGHATLYWYRQILGQGPELLVQFQDESVVDDSQLPKDRFSAERLKGVDSTLKIQPAELGDSAMYLCASRGGQGASGANVLTFGAGSRLTVL.